The 6 T cell receptor beta chains presented below share a single source sample, sequenced in a study of Graves' ophthalmopathy and Graves' hyperthyroidism. RNA transcripts were the source from which TCR beta CDR3 regions were amplified. Investigators did first-round RT-PCR with HTBI primers, then second-round multiplex PCR. TCRdb reanalysed the multiplex PCR reads using MiXCR and keeps one entry per CDR3 protein. The table lists over 150,000 distinct CDR3 sequences, more than 30% of them singletons. Sequenced material: peripheral blood. These receptors all come from a woman between 40 and 50 years old with Graves' ophthalmopathy.

The CDR3 loop is CASSEMQAHYNSPLHF. CDR3 sequence (DNA): TGTGCCAGCAGTGAGATGCAGGCCCACTATAATTCACCCCTCCACTTT. This rearrangement joins TRBV2 to TRBJ1-6; no reliable D call. CDR3 length: 16 amino acids. Trimming stripped 3 bases from V and 3 bases from J, with 12 bases between. Germline V gene data show CDR1 as SNHLY and CDR2 as FYNNEI.

This clonotype was observed at least ten times. This chain connects TRBV28 to TRBJ1-1; D not resolved. Germline V gives CDR1 MDHEN, CDR2 SYDVKM. CDR3 length: 16 residues. The V and J ends lost 7 bases and 0 bases respectively, with 18 bases between them. CDR3 sequence reads: CASTPARAPLNTEAFF. CDR3 coding DNA: TGTGCCAGCACACCGGCGAGGGCACCGCTGAACACTGAAGCTTTCTTT.

This clonotype was seen only a few times. The chain recombines TRBV6-1 with TRBJ2-5; D possibly uses TRBD1 or TRBD2 (5 bases each). The germline V gene encodes CDR1 MNHNS and CDR2 SASEGT. This CDR3 has 14 amino acids. V shed 4 bases and J shed 7 bases, with 16 bases lying between them. In nucleotides, the CDR3 is TGTGCCAGCAGTGTCAACCGGGACGTCCGGACCCAGTACTTC. Amino acid sequence: CASSVNRDVRTQYF.

The V and J genes are TRBV12-3 or TRBV12-4 and TRBJ2-2, with 10 nucleotides matching TRBD1. Trimming removed 4 bases from V and 0 bases from J; junction bases left unmatched: 8. CDR3 size: 18 residues. The CDR3 DNA reads TGTGCCAGCAGTTCGCCGGGACAGGGGCCCGCGAACACCGGGGAGCTGTTTTTT. This sequence encodes CASSSPGQGPANTGELFF.

This clonotype was picked up many times. Since no conserved phenylalanine or tryptophan closes the CDR3, a read error is the likely cause. The V call is TRBV6-1, the J call TRBJ1-1; D is possibly TRBD1 (5 bases). The germline V gene encodes CDR1 MNHNS and CDR2 SASEGT. The CDR3 sequence is 12 residues long. V lost 4 bases and J lost 2, with 5 bases in between. DNA for the CDR3: TGTGCCAGCAGTGGGACAAACACTGAAGCTTTCTCT. Encoded protein: CASSGTNTEAFS.

V usage is TRBV6-5 and J usage is TRBJ2-2; TRBD1 is a possible D gene (6 bases). Looked up from germline, CDR1 is MNHEY and CDR2 is SVGAGI. The CDR3 length is 15 residues. V lost 2 bases to trimming and J lost 7 bases, with 14 bases between them. DNA of the CDR3: TGTGCCAGCAGTTACCGGCAGGGGTACGGCGGGGAGCTGTTTTTT. It yields the protein CASSYRQGYGGELFF.